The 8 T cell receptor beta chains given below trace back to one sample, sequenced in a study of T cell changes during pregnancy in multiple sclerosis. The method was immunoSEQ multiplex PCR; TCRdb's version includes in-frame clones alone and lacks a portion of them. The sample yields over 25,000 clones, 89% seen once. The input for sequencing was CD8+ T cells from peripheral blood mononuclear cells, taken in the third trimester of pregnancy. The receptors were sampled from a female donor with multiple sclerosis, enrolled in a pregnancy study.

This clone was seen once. The CDR3 loop reads CASSPGGTEAFF. CDR3 DNA: TGTGCCAGCAGCCCGGGGGGGACTGAAGCTTTCTTT. This chain uses TRBV11-2 with TRBJ1-1; possible D gene TRBD1, 5 bases. V lost 5 bases, J lost 5 bases, and 9 bases lay in between. CDR1 SGHAT and CDR2 FQNNGV come from the germline V gene. CDR3 length equals 12 residues.

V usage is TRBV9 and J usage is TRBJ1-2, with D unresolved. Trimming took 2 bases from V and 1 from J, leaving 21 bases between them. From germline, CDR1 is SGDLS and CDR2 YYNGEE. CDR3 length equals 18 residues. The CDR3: CASSVLAGKDGSNYGYTF. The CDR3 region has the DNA TGTGCCAGCAGCGTCTTAGCCGGAAAGGACGGGAGTAACTATGGCTACACCTTC.

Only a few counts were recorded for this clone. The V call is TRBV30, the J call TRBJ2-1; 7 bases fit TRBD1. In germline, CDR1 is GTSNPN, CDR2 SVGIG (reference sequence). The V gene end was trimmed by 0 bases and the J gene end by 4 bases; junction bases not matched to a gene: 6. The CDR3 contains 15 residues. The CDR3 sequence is CAWSVRGRLYNEQFF. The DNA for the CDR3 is TGTGCCTGGAGTGTAAGGGGGCGCTTGTACAATGAGCAGTTCTTC.

DNA of the CDR3: TGCAGCGTTGAAGACGCAGGGGACTATGGCTACACCTTC. It specifies CSVEDAGDYGYTF. The V gene is TRBV29-1, the J gene TRBJ1-2; perhaps TRBD1 as D (6 bases). Looked up from germline, CDR1 is SQVTM and CDR2 is ANQGSEA. This CDR3 comprises 13 residues. Trimming pared 0 bases from V and 3 bases from J, leaving 8 bases between.

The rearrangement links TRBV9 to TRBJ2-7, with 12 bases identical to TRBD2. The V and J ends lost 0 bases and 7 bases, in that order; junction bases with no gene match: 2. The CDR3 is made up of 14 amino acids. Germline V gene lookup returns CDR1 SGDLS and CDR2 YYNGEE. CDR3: CASSVVTSGGEQYF. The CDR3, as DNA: TGTGCCAGCAGCGTAGTAACTAGCGGGGGGGAGCAGTACTTC.

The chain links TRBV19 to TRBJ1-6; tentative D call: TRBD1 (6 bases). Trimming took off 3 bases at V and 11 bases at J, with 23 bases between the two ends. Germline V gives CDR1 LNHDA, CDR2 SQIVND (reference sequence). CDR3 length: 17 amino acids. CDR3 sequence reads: CASSITARADSQTPLHF. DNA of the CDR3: TGTGCCAGTAGTATTACTGCGCGTGCGGACAGTCAGACACCCCTCCACTTT.

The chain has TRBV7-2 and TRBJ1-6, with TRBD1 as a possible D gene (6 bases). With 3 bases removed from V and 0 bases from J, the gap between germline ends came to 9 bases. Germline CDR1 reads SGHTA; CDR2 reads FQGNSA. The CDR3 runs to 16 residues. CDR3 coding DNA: TGTGCCAGCAGCTTGGGGGCAAACTCCTATAATTCACCCCTCCACTTT. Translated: CASSLGANSYNSPLHF.

The CDR3 reads CASSVEGVNEQFF. The CDR3 DNA follows: TGTGCCAGCAGCGTAGAGGGGGTAAATGAGCAGTTCTTC. The gene calls are TRBV9 and TRBJ2-1, with D possibly matching TRBD1 (6 bases). CDR1 and CDR2 (germline): SGDLS, YYNGEE. The CDR3 runs 13 residues. Trimming left V 0 bases short and J 7 bases short, with 8 bases between.